Listed here are 13 T cell receptor beta chains from one sample, sequenced in a study of blood T cell repertoires in COVID-19. Data came from immunoSEQ multiplex PCR; TCRdb stores just in-frame clones and leaves some out. The sample shows 250,000 or so clones, about nine tenths of them seen only once. Sequencing was performed on peripheral blood. These receptors came from a woman in her twenties or thirties with active or convalescent COVID-19.

The chain links TRBV25-1 to TRBJ1-2; possibly TRBD1 for D (6 bases). This CDR3 contains 13 residues. The germline V gene has CDR1 MGHDK and CDR2 SYGVNS. Trimming pared 4 bases from V and 6 bases from J, leaving 12 bases between. The CDR3 DNA follows: TGTGCCAGCAGTGCACAGGGAGTCGATGGCTACACCTTC. The encoded protein is CASSAQGVDGYTF.

The chain joins TRBV19 to TRBJ2-1; 14 bases align to TRBD2. This CDR3 is 16 amino acids long. V lost 4 bases to trimming and J lost 8 bases; unmatched junction nucleotides: 7. Germline loops: CDR1 LNHDA, CDR2 SQIVND (reference sequence). CDR3 bases: TGTGCCAGTAGTACAGGACTAGCGGGGGGTTCGGATGAGCAGTTCTTC. This gives the protein CASSTGLAGGSDEQFF.

This chain joins TRBV30 and TRBJ1-1; D may be TRBD1 (6 bases). Germline V gives CDR1 GTSNPN, CDR2 SVGIG (reference sequence). Trimming pared 0 bases from V and 0 bases from J, leaving 8 bases between. The CDR3 sequence is 14 residues long. The CDR3 sequence is CAWSVRQVNTEAFF. In DNA form, the CDR3 reads TGTGCCTGGAGTGTCCGACAGGTGAACACTGAAGCTTTCTTT.

V usage is TRBV5-1 and J usage is TRBJ2-5, with D unclear. Trimming pared 0 bases from V and 1 base from J, leaving 13 bases between. This CDR3 contains 16 residues. In germline, CDR1 is SGHRS, CDR2 YFSETQ. The CDR3 DNA is TGCGCCAGCAGCTTGGGGCCTCGTCAATCCCAAGAGACCCAGTACTTC. Translation: CASSLGPRQSQETQYF.

CDR3 DNA: TGTGCCAGCAGTCCGGGACAGGGAAGCTCCTATAATTCACCCCTCCACTTT. It yields the protein CASSPGQGSSYNSPLHF. The chain employs TRBV27 and TRBJ1-6; 9 bases match TRBD1. The CDR3 runs to 17 residues. CDR1 and CDR2 (germline): MNHEY, SMNVEV (reference sequence). Germline trimming cut 5 bases from V and 0 bases from J; bases unmatched to any gene: 5.

The CDR3 DNA is TGTGCCAGCTCACCCTCGTATGGGCCCCGAGACAAAAACATTCAGTACTTC. Its translation is CASSPSYGPRDKNIQYF. The J gene is TRBJ2-4, the V gene TRBV18; D not certain. The CDR3 runs to 17 residues. The germline V gene encodes CDR1 KGHSH and CDR2 LQKENI. Deletions cut 3 bases from V and 3 bases from J, with 18 bases between.

The V gene is TRBV6-6, the J gene TRBJ1-6, with 11 bases fitting TRBD1. Trimming took 2 bases from V and 9 from J; bases not matched to a gene: 3. Germline CDR1 MNHNY, CDR2 SVGAGI (reference sequence). CDR3 size: 15 residues. The DNA for the CDR3 is TGTGCCAGCAGTTACGGGACAGGGGGGGGTTCACCCCTCCACTTT. This translates into CASSYGTGGGSPLHF.

The CDR3 DNA reads as TGTGCCTGGAGCCTCCGGGACATTGGAAACACCATATATTTT. Its protein product is CAWSLRDIGNTIYF. The chain is built from TRBV30 and TRBJ1-3; D possibly corresponds to TRBD1 (6 bases). This CDR3 has 14 amino acids. CDR1 GTSNPN and CDR2 SVGIG come from the germline V gene (reference sequence). V lost 3 bases and J lost 3, with 12 bases in between.

The chain combines TRBV7-9 with TRBJ2-5; a weak D match, TRBD1 (5 bases). The CDR3 is 14 residues long. Deletions cut 5 bases from V and 0 bases from J, with 10 bases between. Germline CDR1 SEHNR, CDR2 FQNEAQ (reference sequence). The DNA for the CDR3 is TGTGCCAGCAGCCGCCGCAGGGACCAAGAGACCCAGTACTTC. Amino acid sequence: CASSRRRDQETQYF.

The gene calls are TRBV5-1 and TRBJ1-6; 10 nucleotides match TRBD1. V trimming: 1 base; J trimming: 2 bases; junction bases outside the gene matches: 9. The CDR3 loop spans 19 amino acids. CDR1 SGHRS and CDR2 YFSETQ come from the germline V gene. In DNA form, the CDR3 reads TGCGCCAGCAGCTTGCGGGACAGGGGAGCTAGTCCCTATAATTCACCCCTCCACTTT. It yields the protein CASSLRDRGASPYNSPLHF.

V and J are TRBV27 and TRBJ1-2; unclear D gene. Trimming removed 4 bases at V and 8 bases at J, with 8 bases between. Germline V gene data show CDR1 as MNHEY and CDR2 as SMNVEV (reference sequence). The CDR3 runs 11 residues. CDR3 sequence reads: CASSSGWGYTF. The CDR3 DNA is TGTGCCAGCAGTTCGGGATGGGGCTACACCTTC.

The V gene is TRBV7-9, the J gene TRBJ1-1; no clear D gene. V lost 5 bases, J lost 0 bases, and 19 bases lay in between. The germline V gene encodes CDR1 SEHNR and CDR2 FQNEAQ (reference sequence). The CDR3 has 17 amino acids. The CDR3 DNA follows: TGTGCCAGCAGCCCCCGCCGTCTGGGCTCCTTGAACACTGAAGCTTTCTTT. This codes for CASSPRRLGSLNTEAFF.

This clone occurred a few times. The V and J genes are TRBV24-1 and TRBJ1-3; 9 nucleotides match TRBD1. The CDR3 is 15 residues long. Germline trimming cut 5 bases from V and 8 bases from J; bases unmatched to any gene: 9. From germline, CDR1 is KGHDR and CDR2 SFDVKD. In DNA, the CDR3 is TGTGCCACCAGTGCCGGGACAGGGAACAGGGACACCATATATTTT. This gives the protein CATSAGTGNRDTIYF.